The rows below give T cell receptor beta chains drawn from one sample of a study of T cell responses to AZD1222 COVID-19 vaccine. Data came from immunoSEQ multiplex PCR; TCRdb stores just in-frame clones and leaves some out. The table includes around 140,000 clones, approximately 90% detected once. The sequencing here drew on peripheral blood, taken 28 days after the second AZD1222 dose. The receptors stem from an adult who received the AZD1222 COVID-19 vaccine. Both conserved end residues are trimmed from each CDR3. Part of the rows lack a size; the others show once, few, many or a class for expanded clones.

V	length	size	J	CDR3
TRBV6-5	9	NA	TRBJ2-7	ASSNSYEQY
TRBV18	12	NA	TRBJ1-2	ASSPSRGNYGYT
TRBV20-1	9	NA	TRBJ2-5	SARDQETQY
TRBV7-8	14	NA	TRBJ2-3	ASSLAPSGRLDTQY
TRBV19	12	NA	TRBJ1-2	ASSIYRGNYGYT
TRBV7-3	13	NA	TRBJ2-2	ASREGTANTGELF
TRBV18	11	NA	TRBJ2-7	ASSPGLGYEQY
TRBV9	11	NA	TRBJ1-2	ASSVDTGNSYT
TRBV30	11	NA	TRBJ1-4	AWSVLIGEKLF
TRBV19	17	NA	TRBJ1-4	ASSITQFALLVTNEKLF
TRBV7-9	12	NA	TRBJ2-7	ASSSRGDSYEQY
TRBV19	14	few	TRBJ1-4	ASSIPRTGGNEKLF
TRBV4-1	12	NA	TRBJ2-7	ASSQVTTTYEQY
TRBV29-1	14	NA	TRBJ2-3	SVERRLHHSTDTQY
TRBV28	12	NA	TRBJ1-2	ASSFSDRDGGYT
TRBV28	10	NA	TRBJ2-5	ASSFPQGGKY
TRBV18	14	once	TRBJ2-3	ASSPGWDRVTDTQY
TRBV30	13	NA	TRBJ2-2	ACKPMTGYTGELF
TRBV7-3	12	NA	TRBJ2-2	ASSGAGGSGELF
TRBV3-1/TRBV3-2	13	NA	TRBJ1-4	ASSQRTGANEKLF
TRBV6-5	12	NA	TRBJ1-4	ASSPGGSDEKLF
TRBV5-1	13	NA	TRBJ2-7	ASSSGQVKTYEQY
TRBV4-1	16	NA	TRBJ1-3	ASSQGPARGLAGNTIY
TRBV27	13	NA	TRBJ1-2	ASSEQGRARYGYT
TRBV5-1	14	few	TRBJ2-2	ASSFLLAGGPGELF
TRBV5-1	13	NA	TRBJ2-5	ASSLVGTREETQY
TRBV27	12	medium-sized	TRBJ2-7	ASSLIGSPHEQY
TRBV6-6	12	NA	TRBJ2-1	ASRKAGVVNEQF
TRBV5-1	12	NA	TRBJ1-6	ASSLGQFDSPLH
TRBV10-3	11	NA	TRBJ1-2	AITQGGNYGYT
TRBV15	13	NA	TRBJ2-1	ATSTNRENVHEQF
TRBV6-1	12	NA	TRBJ1-2	ASSEGTGGYGYT
TRBV19	11	NA	TRBJ1-6	ASSMFLNSPLH
TRBV6-5	12	NA	TRBJ1-1	ASSRGAGSTEAF
TRBV6-5	13	NA	TRBJ2-7	ASRPRRDSSYEQY
TRBV4-2	14	NA	TRBJ2-1	ASSQDASGAYNEQF
TRBV18	14	NA	TRBJ2-7	ASSHPTGEDSYEQY
TRBV6-4	12	NA	TRBJ2-7	ATAKEIGSYEQY
TRBV7-9	13	few	TRBJ2-5	ASSRGPGAQETQY
TRBV4-2	15	NA	TRBJ1-4	ASSQVPGDRGNEKLF
TRBV4-1	15	NA	TRBJ2-1	ASSHPTGGSSYNEQF
TRBV5-6	11	NA	TRBJ2-1	ASSSRHSNEQF
TRBV28	12	once	TRBJ1-2	ASCVGQGSYGYT
TRBV5-1	10	NA	TRBJ2-1	ASSLEQGEQF
TRBV10-3	10	NA	TRBJ2-5	AISDLQETQY
TRBV7-9	14	NA	TRBJ1-3	ASSPLIGHSGNTIY
TRBV20-1	8	NA	TRBJ1-2	SAPAHSEA
TRBV3-1/TRBV3-2	10	NA	TRBJ1-6	ASKTGHSPLH
TRBV18	12	NA	TRBJ2-2	ASSPPAYTGELF
TRBV27	16	NA	TRBJ1-3	ASSSYPGQGFSGNTIY
TRBV2	12	NA	TRBJ2-5	ASSTLGAQETQY
TRBV5-4	13	NA	TRBJ2-3	ASSFRRESTDTQY
TRBV5-1	12	NA	TRBJ1-2	ASSLDVRNYGYT